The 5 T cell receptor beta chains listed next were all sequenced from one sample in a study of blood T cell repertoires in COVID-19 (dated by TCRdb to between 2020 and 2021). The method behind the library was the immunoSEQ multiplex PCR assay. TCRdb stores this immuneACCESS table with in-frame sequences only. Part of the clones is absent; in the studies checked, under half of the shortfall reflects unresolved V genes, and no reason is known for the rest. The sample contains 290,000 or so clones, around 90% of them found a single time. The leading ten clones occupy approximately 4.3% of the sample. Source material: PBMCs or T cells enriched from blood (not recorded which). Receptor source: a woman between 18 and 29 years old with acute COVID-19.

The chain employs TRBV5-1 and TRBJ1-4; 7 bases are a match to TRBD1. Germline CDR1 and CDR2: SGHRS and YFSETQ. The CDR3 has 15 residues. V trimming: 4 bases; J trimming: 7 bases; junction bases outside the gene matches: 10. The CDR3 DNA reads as TGCGCCAGCAGCGCTAGACAGGGTGGGACTGAAAAACTGTTTTTT. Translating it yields CASSARQGGTEKLFF. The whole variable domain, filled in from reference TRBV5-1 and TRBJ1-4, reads KAGVTQTPRYLIKTRGQQVTLSCSPISGHRSVSWYQQTPGQGLQFLFEYFSETQRNKGNFPGRFSGRQFSNSRSEMNVSTLELGDSALYLCASSARQGGTEKLFFGSGTQLSVL.

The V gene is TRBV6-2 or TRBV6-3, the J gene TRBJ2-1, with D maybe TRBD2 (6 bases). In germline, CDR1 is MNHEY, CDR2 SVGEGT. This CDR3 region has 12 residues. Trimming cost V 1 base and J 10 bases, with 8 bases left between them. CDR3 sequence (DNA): TGTGCCAGCAGTTACTTTGGGGGGGAGCAGTTCTTC. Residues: CASSYFGGEQFF.

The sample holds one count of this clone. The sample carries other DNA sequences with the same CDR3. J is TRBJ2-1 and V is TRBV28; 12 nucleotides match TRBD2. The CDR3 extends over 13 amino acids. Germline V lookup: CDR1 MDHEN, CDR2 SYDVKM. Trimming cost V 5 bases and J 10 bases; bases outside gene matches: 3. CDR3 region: CASSLGTSGEQFF. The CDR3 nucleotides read TGTGCCAGCAGTCTTGGGACTAGCGGGGAGCAGTTCTTC. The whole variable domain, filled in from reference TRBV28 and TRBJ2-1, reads DVKVTQSSRYLVKRTGEKVFLECVQDMDHENMFWYRQDPGLGLRLIYFSYDVKMKEKGDIPEGYSVSREKKERFSLILESASTNQTSMYLCASSLGTSGEQFFGPGTRLTVL.

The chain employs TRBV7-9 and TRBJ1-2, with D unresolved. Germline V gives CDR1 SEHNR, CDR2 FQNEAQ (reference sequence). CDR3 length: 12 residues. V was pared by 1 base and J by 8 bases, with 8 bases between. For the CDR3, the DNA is TGTGCCAGCAGCTTAGGAGAGTTGGGCTACACCTTC. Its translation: CASSLGELGYTF.

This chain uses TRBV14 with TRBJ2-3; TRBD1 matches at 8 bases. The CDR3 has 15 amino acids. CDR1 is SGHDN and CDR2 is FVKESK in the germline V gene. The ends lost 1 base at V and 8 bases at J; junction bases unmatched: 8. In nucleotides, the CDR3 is TGTGCCAGCAGCCAAGGACAGGGGAGGTTCGCTACGCAGTATTTT. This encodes CASSQGQGRFATQYF.